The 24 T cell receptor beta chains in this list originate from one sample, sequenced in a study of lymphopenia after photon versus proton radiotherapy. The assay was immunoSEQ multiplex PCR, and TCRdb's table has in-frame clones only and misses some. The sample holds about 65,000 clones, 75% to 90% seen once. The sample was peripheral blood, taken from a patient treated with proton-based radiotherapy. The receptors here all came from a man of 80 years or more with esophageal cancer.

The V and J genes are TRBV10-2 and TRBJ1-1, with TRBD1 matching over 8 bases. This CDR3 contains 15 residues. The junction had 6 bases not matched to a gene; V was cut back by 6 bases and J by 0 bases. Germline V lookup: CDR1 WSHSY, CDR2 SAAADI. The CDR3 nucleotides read TGCGCCAGCAGCTGGACAGGGCACCTGAACACTGAAGCTTTCTTT. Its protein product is CASSWTGHLNTEAFF.

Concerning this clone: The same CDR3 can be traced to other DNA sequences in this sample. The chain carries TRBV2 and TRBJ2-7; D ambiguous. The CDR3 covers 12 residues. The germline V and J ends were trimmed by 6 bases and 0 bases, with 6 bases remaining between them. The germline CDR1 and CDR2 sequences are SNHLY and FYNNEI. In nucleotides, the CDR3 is TGTGCCAGCAGCGAGAGCTCCTACGAGCAGTACTTC. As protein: CASSESSYEQYF.

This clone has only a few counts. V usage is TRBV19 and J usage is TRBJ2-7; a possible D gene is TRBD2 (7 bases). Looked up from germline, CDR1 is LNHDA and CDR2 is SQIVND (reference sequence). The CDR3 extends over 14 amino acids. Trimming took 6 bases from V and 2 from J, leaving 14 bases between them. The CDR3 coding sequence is TGTGCCAGTAGGTCGGCGGGGGCTACCTACGAGCAGTACTTC. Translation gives CASRSAGATYEQYF.

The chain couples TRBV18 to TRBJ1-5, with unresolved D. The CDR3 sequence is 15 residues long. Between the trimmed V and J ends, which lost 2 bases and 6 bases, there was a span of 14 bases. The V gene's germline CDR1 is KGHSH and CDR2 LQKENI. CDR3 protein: CASSPSRAEGQPQHF. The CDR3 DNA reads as TGTGCCAGCTCACCATCCCGGGCGGAGGGTCAGCCCCAGCATTTT.

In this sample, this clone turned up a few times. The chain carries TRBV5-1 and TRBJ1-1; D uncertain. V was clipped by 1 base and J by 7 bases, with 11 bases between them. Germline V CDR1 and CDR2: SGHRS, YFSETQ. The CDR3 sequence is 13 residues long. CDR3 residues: CASSLNAGREAFF. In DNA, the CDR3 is TGCGCCAGCAGCTTGAATGCTGGCCGTGAAGCTTTCTTT.

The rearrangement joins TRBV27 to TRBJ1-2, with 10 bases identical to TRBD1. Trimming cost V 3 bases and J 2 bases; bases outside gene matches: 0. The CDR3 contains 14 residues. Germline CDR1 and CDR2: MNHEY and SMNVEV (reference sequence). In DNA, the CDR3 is TGTGCCAGCAGTTTGGGACAGGGGAACTATGGCTACACCTTC. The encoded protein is CASSLGQGNYGYTF.

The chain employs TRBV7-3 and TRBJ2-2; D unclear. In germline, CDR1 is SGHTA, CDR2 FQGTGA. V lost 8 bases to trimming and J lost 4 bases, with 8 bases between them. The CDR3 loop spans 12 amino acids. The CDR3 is CASRTLTGELFF. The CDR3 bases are TGTGCCAGCCGGACCCTCACCGGGGAGCTGTTTTTT.

The CDR3, as DNA: TGTGCCAGCTCACCCGGGAGCGGCTCCTACGAGCAGTACTTC. Protein sequence: CASSPGSGSYEQYF. The V and J genes are TRBV18 and TRBJ2-7; D is perhaps TRBD2 (6 bases). The CDR3 sequence is 14 residues long. CDR1 and CDR2 (germline): KGHSH, LQKENI. The V and J ends lost 3 bases and 0 bases respectively, with 9 bases between them.

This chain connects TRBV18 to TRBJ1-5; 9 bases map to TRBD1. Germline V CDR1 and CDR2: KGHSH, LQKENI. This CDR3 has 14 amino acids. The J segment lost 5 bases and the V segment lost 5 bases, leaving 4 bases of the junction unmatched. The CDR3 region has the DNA TGTGCCAGCTCAGCACAGGGGGCGGATCAGCCCCAGCATTTT. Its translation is CASSAQGADQPQHF.

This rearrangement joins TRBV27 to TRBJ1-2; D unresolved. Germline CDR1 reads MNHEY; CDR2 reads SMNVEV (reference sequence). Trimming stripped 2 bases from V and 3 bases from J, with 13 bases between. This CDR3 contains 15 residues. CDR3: CASSLNPPGYYGYTF. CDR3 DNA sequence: TGTGCCAGCAGTTTAAACCCCCCAGGTTACTATGGCTACACCTTC.

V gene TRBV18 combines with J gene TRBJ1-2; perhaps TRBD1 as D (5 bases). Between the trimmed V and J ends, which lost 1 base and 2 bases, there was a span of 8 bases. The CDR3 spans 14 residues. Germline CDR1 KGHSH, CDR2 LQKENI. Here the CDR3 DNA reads TGTGCCAGCTCACCACGAGGGGAAAACTATGGCTACACCTTC. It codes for CASSPRGENYGYTF.

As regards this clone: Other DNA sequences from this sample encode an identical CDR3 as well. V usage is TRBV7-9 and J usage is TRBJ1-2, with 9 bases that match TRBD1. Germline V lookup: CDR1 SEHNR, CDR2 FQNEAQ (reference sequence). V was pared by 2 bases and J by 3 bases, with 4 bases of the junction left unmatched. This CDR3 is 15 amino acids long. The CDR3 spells CASSLWDRVDYGYTF. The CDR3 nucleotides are TGTGCCAGCAGCTTATGGGACAGGGTCGACTATGGCTACACCTTC.

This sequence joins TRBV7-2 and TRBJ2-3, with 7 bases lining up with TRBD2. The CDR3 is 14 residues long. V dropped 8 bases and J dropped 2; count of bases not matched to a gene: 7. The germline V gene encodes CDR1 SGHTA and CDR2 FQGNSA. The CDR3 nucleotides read TGTGCCAGCCGGGAGAGCGGGGACACAGATACGCAGTATTTT. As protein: CASRESGDTDTQYF.

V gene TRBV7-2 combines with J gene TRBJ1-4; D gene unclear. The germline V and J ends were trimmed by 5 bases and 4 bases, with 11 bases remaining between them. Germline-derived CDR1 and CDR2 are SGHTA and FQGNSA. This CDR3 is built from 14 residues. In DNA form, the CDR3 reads TGTGCCAGCAGCCCCATGGGGTATAATGAAAAACTGTTTTTT. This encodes CASSPMGYNEKLFF.

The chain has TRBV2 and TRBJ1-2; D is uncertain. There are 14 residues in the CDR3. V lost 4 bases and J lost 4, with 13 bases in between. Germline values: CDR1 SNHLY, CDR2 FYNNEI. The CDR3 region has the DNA TGTGCCAGCAGTGTTCAGCTTGTCGGCTATGGCTACACCTTC. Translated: CASSVQLVGYGYTF.

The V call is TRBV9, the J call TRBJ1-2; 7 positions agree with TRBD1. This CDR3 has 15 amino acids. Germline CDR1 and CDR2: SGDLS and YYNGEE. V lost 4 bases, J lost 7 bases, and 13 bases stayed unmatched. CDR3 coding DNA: TGTGCCAGCAGCCCCCAGAGACAGGGTAGTGGTGGCTACACCTTC. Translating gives CASSPQRQGSGGYTF. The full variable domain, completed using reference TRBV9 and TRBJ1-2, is DSGVTQTPKHLITATGQRVTLRCSPRSGDLSVYWYQQSLDQGLQFLIQYYNGEERAKGNILERFSAQQFPDLHSELNLSSLELGDSALYFCASSPQRQGSGGYTFGSGTRLTVV.

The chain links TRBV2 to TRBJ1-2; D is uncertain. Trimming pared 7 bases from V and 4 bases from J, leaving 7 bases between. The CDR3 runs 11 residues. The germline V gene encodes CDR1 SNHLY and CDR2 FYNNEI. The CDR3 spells CASTILYGYTF. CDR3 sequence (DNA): TGTGCCAGCACCATCCTCTATGGCTACACCTTC.

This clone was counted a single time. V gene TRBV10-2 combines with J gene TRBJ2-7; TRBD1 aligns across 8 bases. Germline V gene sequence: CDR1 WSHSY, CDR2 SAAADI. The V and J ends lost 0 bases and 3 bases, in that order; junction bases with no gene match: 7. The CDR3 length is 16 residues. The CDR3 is CASSESQGVTYYEQYF. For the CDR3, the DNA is TGCGCCAGCAGTGAGTCACAGGGGGTTACTTACTACGAGCAGTACTTC.

CDR3 sequence reads: CASSFSRSGANVLTF. DNA for the CDR3: TGTGCCAGCAGTTTCAGCCGCTCTGGGGCCAACGTCCTGACTTTC. This chain links TRBV27 with TRBJ2-6; unclear D gene. CDR1 MNHEY and CDR2 SMNVEV come from the germline V gene (reference sequence). The V and J ends lost 3 bases and 0 bases respectively, with 6 bases between them. The CDR3 contains 15 residues. Variable domain in full (rest from reference TRBV27 and TRBJ2-6): EAQVTQNPRYLITVTGKKLTVTCSQNMNHEYMSWYRQDPGLGLRQIYYSMNVEVTDKGDVPEGYKVSRKEKRNFPLILESPSPNQTSLYFCASSFSRSGANVLTFGAGSRLTVL.

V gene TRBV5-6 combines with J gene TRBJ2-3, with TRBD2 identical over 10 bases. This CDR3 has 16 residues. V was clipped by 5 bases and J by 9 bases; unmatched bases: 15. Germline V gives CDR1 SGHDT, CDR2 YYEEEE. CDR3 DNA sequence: TGTGCCAGCAGTCTGAGCGGGGGGGCCGGGTATGGCACGCAGTATTTT. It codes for CASSLSGGAGYGTQYF.

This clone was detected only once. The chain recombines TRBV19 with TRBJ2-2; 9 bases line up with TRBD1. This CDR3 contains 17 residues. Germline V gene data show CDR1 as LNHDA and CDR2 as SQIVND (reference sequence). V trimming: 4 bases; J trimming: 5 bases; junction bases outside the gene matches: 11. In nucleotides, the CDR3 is TGTGCCAGTAGTAACCCACAGGGGGCGCGAGGGACCGGGGAGCTGTTTTTT. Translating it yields CASSNPQGARGTGELFF.

The DNA of the CDR3 is TGCGCCAGCAGCCACTGGACTAGCGGGTCTCACACAGATACGCAGTATTTT. It yields the protein CASSHWTSGSHTDTQYF. The J gene is TRBJ2-3, the V gene TRBV4-3; 11 bases map to TRBD2. Germline V gene lookup returns CDR1 LGHNA and CDR2 YSLEER. V lost 3 bases, J lost 2 bases, and 7 bases stayed unmatched. This CDR3 region has 17 residues.

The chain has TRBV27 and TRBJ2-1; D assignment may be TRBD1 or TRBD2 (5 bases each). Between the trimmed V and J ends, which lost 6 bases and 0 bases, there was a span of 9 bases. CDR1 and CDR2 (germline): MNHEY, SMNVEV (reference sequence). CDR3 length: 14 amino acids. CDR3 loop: CASRRGGSYNEQFF. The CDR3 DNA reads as TGTGCCAGCAGGAGGGGCGGCTCCTACAATGAGCAGTTCTTC.

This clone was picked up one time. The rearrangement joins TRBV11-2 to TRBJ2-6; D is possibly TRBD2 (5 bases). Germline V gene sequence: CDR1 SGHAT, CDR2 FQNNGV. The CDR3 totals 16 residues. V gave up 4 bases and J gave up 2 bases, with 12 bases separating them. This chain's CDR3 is CASSSIREAGANVLTF. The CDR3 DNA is TGTGCCAGCAGCTCCATCCGGGAAGCTGGGGCCAACGTCCTGACTTTC.